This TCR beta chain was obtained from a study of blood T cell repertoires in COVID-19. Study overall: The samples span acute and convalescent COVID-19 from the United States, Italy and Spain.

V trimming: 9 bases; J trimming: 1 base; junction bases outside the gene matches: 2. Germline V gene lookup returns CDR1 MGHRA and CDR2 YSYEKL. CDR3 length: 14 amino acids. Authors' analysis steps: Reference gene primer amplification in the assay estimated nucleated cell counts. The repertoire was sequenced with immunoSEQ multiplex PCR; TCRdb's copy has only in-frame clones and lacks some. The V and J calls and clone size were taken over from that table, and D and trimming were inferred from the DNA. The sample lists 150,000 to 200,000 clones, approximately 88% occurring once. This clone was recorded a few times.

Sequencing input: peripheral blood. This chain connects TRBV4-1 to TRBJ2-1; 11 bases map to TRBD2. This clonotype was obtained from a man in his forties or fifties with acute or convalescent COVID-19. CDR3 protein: CASSGGASYNEQFF. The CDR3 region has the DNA TGCGCCAGTAGCGGGGGGGCGTCCTACAATGAGCAGTTCTTC.